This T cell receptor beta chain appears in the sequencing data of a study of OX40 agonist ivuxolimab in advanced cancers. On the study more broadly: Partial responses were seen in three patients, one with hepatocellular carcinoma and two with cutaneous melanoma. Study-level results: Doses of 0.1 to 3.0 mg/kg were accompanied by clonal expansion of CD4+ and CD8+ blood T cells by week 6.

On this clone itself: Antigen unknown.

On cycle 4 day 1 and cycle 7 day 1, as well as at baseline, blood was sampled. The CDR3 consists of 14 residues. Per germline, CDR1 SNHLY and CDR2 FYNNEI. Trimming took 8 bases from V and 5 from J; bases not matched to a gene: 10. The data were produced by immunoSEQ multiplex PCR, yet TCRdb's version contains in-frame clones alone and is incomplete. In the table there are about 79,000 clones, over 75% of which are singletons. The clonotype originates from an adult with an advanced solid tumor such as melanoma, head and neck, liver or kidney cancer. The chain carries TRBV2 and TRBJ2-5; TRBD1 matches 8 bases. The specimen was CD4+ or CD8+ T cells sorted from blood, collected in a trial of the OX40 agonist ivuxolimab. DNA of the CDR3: TGTGCCAGCCAGGACAGGGCGGGCTGGGAGACCCAGTACTTC. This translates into CASQDRAGWETQYF.